Sequencing of this T cell receptor (beta chain) was carried out in a study of shared clonotypes between healthy human individuals. Naive-designated CD8 cells lacked CD45RO, were positively enriched for CCR7, and omitted terminally differentiated effector memory CD45RA+ cells. The data were produced by immunoSEQ multiplex PCR, yet TCRdb's version contains in-frame clones alone and is incomplete. This table holds about 600,000 clones, 95% to 98% found once. Germline V gene data show CDR1 as SNHLY and CDR2 as FYNNEI. The CDR3 is 13 residues long. Trimming took 7 bases from V and 1 from J, leaving 10 bases between them.

The source is a man under 40 in good health. The sample consisted of naive CD8+ T cells sorted from blood. The chain carries TRBV2 and TRBJ1-1, with a tentative D call TRBD1 (6 bases). CDR3 region: CASNQGKNTEAFF. The CDR3 DNA reads as TGTGCCAGCAACCAGGGGAAGAACACTGAAGCTTTCTTT.